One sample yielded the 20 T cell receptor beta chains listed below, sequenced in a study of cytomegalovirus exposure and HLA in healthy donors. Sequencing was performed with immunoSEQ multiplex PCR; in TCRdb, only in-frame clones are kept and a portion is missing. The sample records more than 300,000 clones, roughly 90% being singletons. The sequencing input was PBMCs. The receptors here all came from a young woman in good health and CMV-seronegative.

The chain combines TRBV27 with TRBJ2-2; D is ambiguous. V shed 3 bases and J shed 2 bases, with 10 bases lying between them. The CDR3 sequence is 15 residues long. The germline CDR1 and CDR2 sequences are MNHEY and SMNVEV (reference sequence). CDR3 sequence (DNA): TGTGCCAGCAGTTTGGTGCGTTCAAACACCGGGGAGCTGTTTTTT. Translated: CASSLVRSNTGELFF.

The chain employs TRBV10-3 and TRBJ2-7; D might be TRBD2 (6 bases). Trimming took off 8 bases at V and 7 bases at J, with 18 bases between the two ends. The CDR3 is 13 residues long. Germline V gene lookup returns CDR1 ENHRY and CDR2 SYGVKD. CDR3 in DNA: TGTGCCATCCGATCCGCGGAGGGATGGGAGCAGTACTTC. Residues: CAIRSAEGWEQYF.

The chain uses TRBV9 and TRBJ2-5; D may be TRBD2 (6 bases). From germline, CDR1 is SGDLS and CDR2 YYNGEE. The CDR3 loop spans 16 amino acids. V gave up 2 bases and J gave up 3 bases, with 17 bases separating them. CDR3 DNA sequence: TGTGCCAGCAGCGTCTACGGGGAGGCAGACAAAGAGACCCAGTACTTC. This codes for CASSVYGEADKETQYF. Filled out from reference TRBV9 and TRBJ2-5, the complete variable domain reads DSGVTQTPKHLITATGQRVTLRCSPRSGDLSVYWYQQSLDQGLQFLIQYYNGEERAKGNILERFSAQQFPDLHSELNLSSLELGDSALYFCASSVYGEADKETQYFGPGTRLLVL.

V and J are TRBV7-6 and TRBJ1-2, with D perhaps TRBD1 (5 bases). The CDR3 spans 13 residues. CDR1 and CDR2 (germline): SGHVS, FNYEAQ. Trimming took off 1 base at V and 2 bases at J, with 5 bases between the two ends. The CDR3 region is CASSLGQNYGYTF. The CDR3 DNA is TGTGCCAGCAGCTTAGGACAGAACTATGGCTACACCTTC.

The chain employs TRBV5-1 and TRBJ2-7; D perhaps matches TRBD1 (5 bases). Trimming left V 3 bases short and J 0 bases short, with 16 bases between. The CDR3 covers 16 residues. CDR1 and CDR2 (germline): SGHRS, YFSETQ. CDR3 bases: TGCGCCAGCAGCTCCAGGGTGAGTGCCCCCTCCTACGAGCAGTACTTC. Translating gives CASSSRVSAPSYEQYF. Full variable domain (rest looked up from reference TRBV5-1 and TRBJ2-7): KAGVTQTPRYLIKTRGQQVTLSCSPISGHRSVSWYQQTPGQGLQFLFEYFSETQRNKGNFPGRFSGRQFSNSRSEMNVSTLELGDSALYLCASSSRVSAPSYEQYFGPGTRLTVT.

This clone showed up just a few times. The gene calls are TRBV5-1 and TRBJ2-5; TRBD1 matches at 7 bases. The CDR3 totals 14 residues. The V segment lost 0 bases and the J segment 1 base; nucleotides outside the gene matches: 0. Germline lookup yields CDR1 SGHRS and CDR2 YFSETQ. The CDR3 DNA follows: TGCGCCAGCAGCTTGGACAGGGGCCAAGAGACCCAGTACTTC. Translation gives CASSLDRGQETQYF.

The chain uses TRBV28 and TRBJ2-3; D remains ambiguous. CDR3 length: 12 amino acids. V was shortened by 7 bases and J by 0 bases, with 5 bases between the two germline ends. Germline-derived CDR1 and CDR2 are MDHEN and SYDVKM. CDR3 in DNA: TGTGCCAGCACTAGTAGCACAGATACGCAGTATTTT. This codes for CASTSSTDTQYF.

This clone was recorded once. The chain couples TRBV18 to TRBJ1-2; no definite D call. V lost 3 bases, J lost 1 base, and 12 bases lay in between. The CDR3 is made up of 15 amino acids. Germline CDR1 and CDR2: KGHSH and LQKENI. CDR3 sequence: CASSPDEASNYGYTF. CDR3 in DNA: TGTGCCAGCTCACCCGACGAGGCAAGTAACTATGGCTACACCTTC.

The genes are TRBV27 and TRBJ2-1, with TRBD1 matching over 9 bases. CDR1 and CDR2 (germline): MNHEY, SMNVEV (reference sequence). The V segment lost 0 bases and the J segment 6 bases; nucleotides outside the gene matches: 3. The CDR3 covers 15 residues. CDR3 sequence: CASSLSPGQGNEQFF. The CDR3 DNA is TGTGCCAGCAGTTTATCCCCGGGACAGGGCAATGAGCAGTTCTTC.

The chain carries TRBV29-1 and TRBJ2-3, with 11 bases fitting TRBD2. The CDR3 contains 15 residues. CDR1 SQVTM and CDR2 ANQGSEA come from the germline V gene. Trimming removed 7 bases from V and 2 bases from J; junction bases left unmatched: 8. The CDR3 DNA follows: TGCAGCGCCAGGGGACTAGCGGATTACACAGATACGCAGTATTTT. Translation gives CSARGLADYTDTQYF.

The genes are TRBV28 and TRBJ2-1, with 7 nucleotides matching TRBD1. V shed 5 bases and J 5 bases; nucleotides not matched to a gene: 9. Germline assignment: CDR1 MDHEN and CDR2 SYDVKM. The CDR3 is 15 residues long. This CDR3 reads CASSPQTGRHNEQFF. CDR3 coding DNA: TGTGCCAGCAGTCCCCAGACAGGGAGACACAATGAGCAGTTCTTC.

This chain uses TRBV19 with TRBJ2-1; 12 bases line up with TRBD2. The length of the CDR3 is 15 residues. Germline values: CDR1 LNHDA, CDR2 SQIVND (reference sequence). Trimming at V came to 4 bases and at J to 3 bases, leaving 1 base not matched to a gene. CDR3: CASSRTSGDYNEQFF. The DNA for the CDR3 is TGTGCCAGTAGTAGGACTAGCGGGGACTACAATGAGCAGTTCTTC.

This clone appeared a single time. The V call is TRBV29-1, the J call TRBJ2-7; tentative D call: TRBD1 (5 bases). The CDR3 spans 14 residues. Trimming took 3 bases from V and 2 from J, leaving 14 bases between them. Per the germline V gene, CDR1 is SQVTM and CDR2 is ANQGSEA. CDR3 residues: CSVEVLGAPYEQYF. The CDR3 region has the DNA TGCAGCGTTGAGGTATTAGGGGCACCCTACGAGCAGTACTTC.

CDR3 in amino acids: CASSLGTSGDEQYF. In DNA form, the CDR3 reads TGTGCCAGCAGCTTGGGGACTAGCGGCGACGAGCAGTACTTC. The chain couples TRBV5-6 to TRBJ2-7, with TRBD2 matching over 10 bases. The germline gives CDR1 SGHDT, CDR2 YYEEEE. V lost 0 bases, J lost 5 bases, and 2 bases stayed unmatched. The CDR3 covers 14 residues.

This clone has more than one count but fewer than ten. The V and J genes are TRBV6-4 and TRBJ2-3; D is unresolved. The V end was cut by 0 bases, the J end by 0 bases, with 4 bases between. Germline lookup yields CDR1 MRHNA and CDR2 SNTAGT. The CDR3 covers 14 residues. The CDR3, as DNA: TGTGCCAGCAGTGACTCTGCGAGCACAGATACGCAGTATTTT. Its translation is CASSDSASTDTQYF.

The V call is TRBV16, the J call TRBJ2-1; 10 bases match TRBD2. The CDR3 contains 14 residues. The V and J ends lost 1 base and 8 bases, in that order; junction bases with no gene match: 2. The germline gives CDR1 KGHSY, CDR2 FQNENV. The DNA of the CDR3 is TGTGCCAGCAGCCAATTGCTAGCGGGAGATGAGCAGTTCTTC. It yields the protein CASSQLLAGDEQFF.

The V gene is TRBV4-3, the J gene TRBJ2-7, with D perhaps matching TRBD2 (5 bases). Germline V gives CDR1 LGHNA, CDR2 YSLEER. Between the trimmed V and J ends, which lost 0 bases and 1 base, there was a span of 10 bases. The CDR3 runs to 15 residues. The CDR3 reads CASSQDLTRSYEQYF. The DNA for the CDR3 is TGCGCCAGCAGCCAAGATCTTACTAGGTCCTACGAGCAGTACTTC.

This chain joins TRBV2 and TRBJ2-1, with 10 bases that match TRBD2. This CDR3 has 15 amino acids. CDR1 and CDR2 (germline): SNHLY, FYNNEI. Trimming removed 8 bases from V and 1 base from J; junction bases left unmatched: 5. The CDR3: CASGQREGSYNEQFF. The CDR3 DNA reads TGTGCCAGCGGCCAGCGGGAGGGGTCCTACAATGAGCAGTTCTTC.

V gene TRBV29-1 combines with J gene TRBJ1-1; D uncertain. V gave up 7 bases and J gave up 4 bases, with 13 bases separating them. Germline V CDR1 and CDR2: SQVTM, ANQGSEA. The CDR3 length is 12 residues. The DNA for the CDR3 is TGCAGCGCTAGTAGGACTCTCACTGAAGCTTTCTTT. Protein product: CSASRTLTEAFF. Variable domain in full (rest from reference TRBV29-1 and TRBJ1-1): SAVISQKPSRDICQRGTSLTIQCQVDSQVTMMFWYRQQPGQSLTLIATANQGSEATYESGFVIDKFPISRPNLTFSTLTVSNMSPEDSSIYLCSASRTLTEAFFGQGTRLTVV.

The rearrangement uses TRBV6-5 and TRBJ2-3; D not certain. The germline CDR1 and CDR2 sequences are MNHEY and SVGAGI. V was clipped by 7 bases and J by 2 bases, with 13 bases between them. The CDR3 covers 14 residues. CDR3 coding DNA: TGTGCCAGCACCCAGTCAGGTGCCACAGATACGCAGTATTTT. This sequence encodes CASTQSGATDTQYF.